This TCR beta chain was profiled in a study of CD4 T cells in relation to SARS-CoV-2 and coronaviruses. As concerns this clone: Its antigen is currently unknown.

The CDR3 totals 15 residues. CDR1 is SGDLS and CDR2 is YYNGEE in the germline V gene. Deletions cut 0 bases from V and 0 bases from J, with 8 bases between. The protocol was immunoSEQ multiplex PCR, while the TCRdb copy is restricted to in-frame clones and leaves out a portion. The data show some 40,000 clones, about four fifths seen once. This chain joins TRBV9 and TRBJ2-3; a weak D match, TRBD1 (6 bases). Sequenced input: naive CD4+ T cells from PBMCs, cultured in vitro. Documented subset: naive CD4+ T cells isolated by negative enrichment. The clonotype comes from an adult with COVID-19. The CDR3 DNA reads as TGTGCCAGCAGCGTAGGGACAGCTAGCACAGATACGCAGTATTTT. Translated, it gives CASSVGTASTDTQYF. Full variable domain (remainder filled in from reference TRBV9 and TRBJ2-3): DSGVTQTPKHLITATGQRVTLRCSPRSGDLSVYWYQQSLDQGLQFLIQYYNGEERAKGNILERFSAQQFPDLHSELNLSSLELGDSALYFCASSVGTASTDTQYFGPGTRLTVL.